A selection of T cell receptor beta chains follows, all from one sample in a study of shared clonotypes between healthy human individuals. Assay: immunoSEQ multiplex PCR; the TCRdb copy retains only in-frame clones and omits some. Here the sample spans millions of clones, roughly 92% being singletons. The sequencing input was naive CD4+ T cells sorted from blood. These receptors were obtained from a man between 18 and 35 years old in good health. Each CDR3 is given without its conserved first and last residue. Fields, in order: J gene, V gene, CDR3 protein.

J gene: TRBJ2-5
V gene: TRBV5-1
CDR3 protein: ASSLGRNQETQY

J gene: TRBJ2-7
V gene: TRBV27
CDR3 protein: ASRIRASGTNYEQY

J gene: TRBJ2-1
V gene: TRBV30
CDR3 protein: ACGERYNEQF

J gene: TRBJ2-1
V gene: TRBV5-1
CDR3 protein: ASSSTAGAYNEQF

J gene: TRBJ1-5
V gene: TRBV10-3
CDR3 protein: AIRDGYRQPQH

J gene: TRBJ2-1
V gene: TRBV2
CDR3 protein: ASSDRGGPAFAEQF

J gene: TRBJ2-7
V gene: TRBV6-5
CDR3 protein: ASSYNSYEQY

J gene: TRBJ2-2
V gene: TRBV19
CDR3 protein: ASRAPSNTGELF

J gene: TRBJ2-1
V gene: TRBV10-1
CDR3 protein: ASSEWTSGSRQF

J gene: TRBJ2-1
V gene: TRBV29-1
CDR3 protein: SVADRNEQF

J gene: TRBJ2-7
V gene: TRBV30
CDR3 protein: AWRAGGSSYEQY

J gene: TRBJ2-3
V gene: TRBV6-6
CDR3 protein: ASSGQGGGTDTQY

J gene: TRBJ2-1
V gene: TRBV7-9
CDR3 protein: ASSLQGTNEQF

J gene: TRBJ2-7
V gene: TRBV10-3
CDR3 protein: AISERAGGPYEQY

J gene: TRBJ2-5
V gene: TRBV7-2
CDR3 protein: ASSLGGRETQY

J gene: TRBJ2-3
V gene: TRBV30
CDR3 protein: AWAAPAGNTQY

J gene: TRBJ1-2
V gene: TRBV10-3
CDR3 protein: AISESWGGTDHGYT

J gene: TRBJ1-6
V gene: TRBV2
CDR3 protein: ASSEGVRGPPLH

J gene: TRBJ2-5
V gene: TRBV9
CDR3 protein: ASSAGRTGIAQMTQY

J gene: TRBJ1-2
V gene: TRBV5-1
CDR3 protein: ASSLRDDGYT

J gene: TRBJ2-3
V gene: TRBV10-1
CDR3 protein: ASSSGTLADTQY

J gene: TRBJ2-7
V gene: TRBV12-2
CDR3 protein: ASRFGTSGSLYEQY

J gene: TRBJ2-3
V gene: TRBV29-1
CDR3 protein: SVENSGGAADTQY

J gene: TRBJ1-2
V gene: TRBV7-2
CDR3 protein: ASSSTGNYGYT

J gene: TRBJ2-2
V gene: TRBV6-4
CDR3 protein: ASSEVAGANTGELF

J gene: TRBJ1-3
V gene: TRBV5-1
CDR3 protein: ASSGAGSGNTIY

J gene: TRBJ2-3
V gene: TRBV11-2
CDR3 protein: ASSPTGRRPDTQY

J gene: TRBJ1-2
V gene: TRBV30
CDR3 protein: AWRGAANYGYT

J gene: TRBJ1-1
V gene: TRBV6-1
CDR3 protein: ASSERLNTEAF

J gene: TRBJ1-1
V gene: TRBV4-1
CDR3 protein: ASSQEPGQGGTEAF

J gene: TRBJ1-6
V gene: TRBV6-6
CDR3 protein: ASSYLRGGDGTLH

J gene: TRBJ2-7
V gene: TRBV11-2
CDR3 protein: AGSLTGVYDEQY

J gene: TRBJ2-7
V gene: TRBV25-1
CDR3 protein: ASSARGAGTYEQY

J gene: TRBJ2-1
V gene: TRBV19
CDR3 protein: AVTVYNEQF

J gene: TRBJ2-7
V gene: TRBV29-1
CDR3 protein: SARLAGYEQY

J gene: TRBJ2-7
V gene: TRBV5-4
CDR3 protein: ASSLATQGTYEQY

J gene: TRBJ1-5
V gene: TRBV2
CDR3 protein: ASRNNQPQH

J gene: TRBJ1-3
V gene: TRBV18
CDR3 protein: ASSRLYGTGDSGNTIY

J gene: TRBJ2-5
V gene: TRBV5-1
CDR3 protein: ASSMGGSKETQY

J gene: TRBJ2-1
V gene: TRBV5-6
CDR3 protein: ASSLLQAAPAVGI

J gene: TRBJ2-2
V gene: TRBV7-7
CDR3 protein: ASSPLSPGTSVAGELF

J gene: TRBJ2-4
V gene: TRBV19
CDR3 protein: ASSISRGLGIQY

J gene: TRBJ2-2
V gene: TRBV7-8
CDR3 protein: ASSLAVGQGVTGELF

J gene: TRBJ2-3
V gene: TRBV7-2
CDR3 protein: ASSLERRGTDTQY

J gene: TRBJ2-3
V gene: TRBV7-2
CDR3 protein: ASSLAQGGGDTQY

J gene: TRBJ2-7
V gene: TRBV11-2
CDR3 protein: ASSREAESSYEQY